What follows are 25 T cell receptor beta chains derived from one specimen sequenced in a study of early T cells in non-severe SARS-CoV-2 infection. TCRdb recomputed calls from the 5' RACE reads with MiXCR, one row per CDR3 protein. In the table there are tens of thousands of distinct CDR3 sequences, approximately 5.9% of which are singletons. The sample here was whole blood, taken at baseline. The receptors shown here come from an adult who was a healthcare worker with PCR-confirmed SARS-CoV-2 infection or an uninfected control (not recorded which).

This chain joins TRBV25-1 and TRBJ1-1, with D tentatively TRBD1 (5 bases). Trimming shortened V by 6 bases and J by 1 base, and 6 bases separated the two germline ends. This CDR3 is built from 12 residues. Looked up from germline, CDR1 is MGHDK and CDR2 is SYGVNS. CDR3 DNA: TGTGCCAGCAGGGGGCCGAACACTGAAGCTTTCTTT. It codes for CASRGPNTEAFF.

In its sample, this clonotype was seen many times. This rearrangement joins TRBV12-3 or TRBV12-4 to TRBJ1-5; 7 nucleotides align to TRBD1. This CDR3 is built from 15 residues. V trimming: 6 bases; J trimming: 0 bases; junction bases outside the gene matches: 5. CDR3 bases: TGTGCCAGCAGGACAGGGCCCTATAGCAATCAGCCCCAGCATTTT. It translates to CASRTGPYSNQPQHF.

The chain links TRBV6-5 to TRBJ2-7, with TRBD1 identical over 12 bases. Per germline, CDR1 MNHEY and CDR2 SVGAGI. V gave up 1 base and J gave up 6 bases; unmatched junction bases: 1. The CDR3 loop spans 14 amino acids. For the CDR3, the DNA is TGTGCCAGCAGTTACTGGGGACAGGGGGCCGAGCAGTACTTC. Protein: CASSYWGQGAEQYF.

This clonotype has at least ten counts. The chain carries TRBV7-2 and TRBJ2-5; 9 nucleotides line up with TRBD1. Germline V CDR1 and CDR2: SGHTA, FQGNSA. Unmatched junction bases numbered 2, after V lost 5 bases and J lost 4 bases. This CDR3 is 13 amino acids long. In nucleotides, the CDR3 is TGTGCCAGCAGCCCGGACAGGGGAGAGACCCAGTACTTC. Amino acid sequence: CASSPDRGETQYF.

This clonotype has a count of ten or more. This CDR3 is CASSIGLAALAKNIQYF. DNA of the CDR3: TGTGCCAGCAGCATCGGACTAGCGGCGCTAGCCAAAAACATTCAGTACTTC. V is TRBV11-2 and J is TRBJ2-4; 10 nucleotides align to TRBD2. This CDR3 is built from 17 residues. Germline V gene data show CDR1 as SGHAT and CDR2 as FQNNGV. V shed 5 bases, J shed 0 bases, and the junction held 7 bases outside the gene matches.

Only a few counts were recorded for this clonotype. V and J are TRBV9 and TRBJ1-1; possibly TRBD1 for D (6 bases). Trimming shortened V by 4 bases and J by 3 bases, and 10 bases separated the two germline ends. Germline V lookup: CDR1 SGDLS, CDR2 YYNGEE. The CDR3 sequence is 13 residues long. Written as DNA, the CDR3 is TGTGCCAGCAGCATCGGACAGCACACTGAAGCTTTCTTT. Translated, it gives CASSIGQHTEAFF.

This rearrangement joins TRBV6-1 to TRBJ1-6, with 7 bases aligning to TRBD1. This CDR3 is 18 amino acids long. From germline, CDR1 is MNHNS and CDR2 SASEGT. V shed 2 bases and J 7 bases; nucleotides not matched to a gene: 14. The CDR3 loop reads CASSEFIGRGFQNSPLHF. CDR3 bases: TGTGCCAGCAGTGAATTTATTGGCAGGGGGTTTCAGAATTCACCCCTCCACTTT.

V is TRBV7-8 and J is TRBJ1-2; no clear D. Germline CDR1 reads SGHVS; CDR2 reads FQNEAQ. The CDR3 extends over 14 amino acids. The V end was cut by 0 bases, the J end by 6 bases, with 11 bases between. CDR3 in amino acids: CASSLALRSDGYTF. The CDR3, as DNA: TGTGCCAGCAGCTTAGCTCTCAGGTCTGATGGCTACACCTTC. Together with reference TRBV7-8 and TRBJ1-2, the CDR3 gives the full variable domain: GAGVSQSPRYKVAKRGQDVALRCDPISGHVSLFWYQQALGQGPEFLTYFQNEAQLDKSGLPSDRFFAERPEGSVSTLKIQRTQQEDSAVYLCASSLALRSDGYTFGSGTRLTVV.

V and J are TRBV5-1 and TRBJ1-1, with TRBD1 matching 11 bases. CDR1 and CDR2 (germline): SGHRS, YFSETQ. The CDR3 contains 16 residues. J gave up 0 bases and V 6 bases, and 7 bases lay outside the gene matches. The CDR3 here is CASTPDRGLLNTEAFF. The CDR3, as DNA: TGCGCCAGCACCCCGGACAGGGGGCTACTGAACACTGAAGCTTTCTTT.

The chain uses TRBV27 and TRBJ1-4; no clear D gene. V lost 5 bases to trimming and J lost 4 bases, with 8 bases between them. Germline V gives CDR1 MNHEY, CDR2 SMNVEV (reference sequence). The CDR3 covers 13 residues. The CDR3 is CASSRRDNEKLFF. Written as DNA, the CDR3 is TGTGCCAGCAGTCGGCGGGATAATGAAAAACTGTTTTTT.

This clonotype was counted many times. The chain is built from TRBV6-5 and TRBJ1-2, with 7 bases fitting TRBD1. Germline V gene data show CDR1 as MNHEY and CDR2 as SVGAGI. There are 14 residues in the CDR3. J lost 6 bases, V lost 6 bases, and 10 bases had no gene match. The DNA of the CDR3 is TGTGCCAGCAGATTACTTGACAGGGTGAATGGCTACACCTTC. Its translation is CASRLLDRVNGYTF.

At least ten counts were recorded for this clonotype. This rearrangement joins TRBV20-1 to TRBJ2-4, with TRBD2 matching 14 bases. Germline V lookup: CDR1 DFQATT, CDR2 SNEGSKA (reference sequence). The CDR3 has 20 amino acids. The junction had 12 bases not matched to a gene; V was cut back by 1 base and J by 1 base. CDR3 loop: CSARGTGTSGRREAKNIQYF. The CDR3, as DNA: TGCAGTGCTAGAGGTACCGGGACTAGCGGGAGACGTGAGGCCAAAAACATTCAGTACTTC.

This clonotype was observed at least ten times. V is TRBV6-1 and J is TRBJ2-4, with 7 bases fitting TRBD2. The CDR3 is 15 residues long. Germline CDR1 MNHNS, CDR2 SASEGT. J was trimmed by 2 bases and V by 4 bases; bases with no gene match: 5. DNA of the CDR3: TGTGCCAGCAGTGTTGGCGGGGGTACCAAAAACATTCAGTACTTC. It encodes CASSVGGGTKNIQYF.

This clonotype showed up just a few times. The V and J genes are TRBV5-1 and TRBJ1-1; 10 bases agree with TRBD1. From germline, CDR1 is SGHRS and CDR2 YFSETQ. The CDR3 length is 21 residues. Trimming took 0 bases from V and 0 from J; bases not matched to a gene: 17. The CDR3 reads CASSLETGTGALRSMNTEAFF. The CDR3 DNA reads as TGCGCCAGCAGCTTGGAAACCGGGACAGGGGCTCTCCGAAGCATGAACACTGAAGCTTTCTTT.

This clonotype was seen repeatedly, ten times or more. The genes are TRBV7-3 and TRBJ2-3; 14 bases are shared with TRBD2. This CDR3 has 18 residues. Trimming removed 5 bases from V and 1 base from J; junction bases left unmatched: 8. CDR1 is SGHTA and CDR2 is FQGTGA in the germline V gene. The CDR3 is CASSPNGLAGGRTDTQYF. CDR3 coding DNA: TGTGCCAGCAGCCCGAATGGACTAGCGGGAGGACGCACAGATACGCAGTATTTT.

This clonotype was found many times. This chain joins TRBV9 and TRBJ1-1; D not resolved. Germline assignment: CDR1 SGDLS and CDR2 YYNGEE. This CDR3 has 16 residues. V was shortened by 6 bases and J by 5 bases, with 23 bases between the two germline ends. This CDR3 reads CASNREGNLALTEAFF. CDR3 sequence (DNA): TGTGCCAGCAACCGAGAGGGTAACTTGGCGCTGACTGAAGCTTTCTTT.

A note on this clonotype: A much larger clonotype is one base distant, so this may be a read error. The chain uses TRBV18 and TRBJ1-1, with TRBD1 matching over 7 bases. Germline-derived CDR1 and CDR2 are KGHSH and LQKENI. V dropped 0 bases and J dropped 8; count of bases not matched to a gene: 0. The CDR3 loop spans 12 amino acids. CDR3 protein: CASSPPDREAFF. The DNA for the CDR3 is TGTGCCAGCTCACCACCGGACAGGGAAGCTTTCTTT.

The genes are TRBV12-3 or TRBV12-4 and TRBJ2-2; D is uncertain. This CDR3 has 11 residues. V gave up 2 bases and J gave up 7 bases, with 2 bases separating them. CDR3 in DNA: TGTGCCAGCAGTTTAATCGGGGAGCTGTTTTTT. Its protein is CASSLIGELFF.

This clonotype was recorded many times. V usage is TRBV5-1 and J usage is TRBJ2-5; 11 nucleotides align to TRBD2. This CDR3 is 16 amino acids long. The germline V gene has CDR1 SGHRS and CDR2 YFSETQ. The V gene end was trimmed by 0 bases and the J gene end by 3 bases; junction bases not matched to a gene: 4. The DNA of the CDR3 is TGCGCCAGCAGCTTGGGGAAGACTAGCGGGGAAGAGACCCAGTACTTC. Protein: CASSLGKTSGEETQYF.

This clonotype was seen at least ten times. The chain uses TRBV11-2 and TRBJ1-1; D unresolved. Trimming removed 5 bases at V and 4 bases at J, with 11 bases between. The CDR3 sequence is 13 residues long. Germline CDR1 SGHAT, CDR2 FQNNGV. This CDR3 is CASSHPGITEAFF. The DNA for the CDR3 is TGTGCCAGCAGCCATCCCGGTATCACTGAAGCTTTCTTT.

This clonotype was counted at least ten times. V is TRBV4-3 and J is TRBJ2-3; TRBD2 aligns across 8 bases. The CDR3 has 13 residues. Germline V gene lookup returns CDR1 LGHNA and CDR2 YSLEER. Trimming removed 3 bases from V and 5 bases from J; junction bases left unmatched: 1. CDR3 in amino acids: CASSHRGGDTQYF. For the CDR3, the DNA is TGCGCCAGCAGCCATCGGGGGGGAGATACGCAGTATTTT.

This clonotype has a count of ten or more. The rearrangement uses TRBV6-6 and TRBJ1-3; 8 nucleotides line up with TRBD1. After removal of 2 bases from V and 3 bases from J, the junction contained 0 bases not matched to a gene. The CDR3 totals 14 residues. Germline CDR1 is MNHNY and CDR2 is SVGAGI (reference sequence). In DNA, the CDR3 is TGTGCCAGCAGTTACGGACAGGGTGGAAACACCATATATTTT. Translating it yields CASSYGQGGNTIYF.

This clonotype occurred many times. CDR3 coding DNA: TGCGCCAGCAGTGAGGCCCGTTCCTCCTACAATGAGCAGTTCTTC. This gives the protein CASSEARSSYNEQFF. The rearrangement uses TRBV10-1 and TRBJ2-1; D gene unclear. The CDR3 loop spans 15 amino acids. The germline CDR1 and CDR2 sequences are WNHNN and SYGVQD (reference sequence). V gave up 2 bases and J gave up 0 bases, with 8 bases separating them.

There are many counts of this clonotype. This chain connects TRBV6-1 to TRBJ2-7, with D possibly matching TRBD1 (6 bases). The germline CDR1 and CDR2 sequences are MNHNS and SASEGT. The V end was cut by 10 bases, the J end by 4 bases, with 17 bases between. The CDR3 consists of 13 residues. The DNA of the CDR3 is TGTGCCACCAGGGGTGAAGTTACGTACGAGCAGTACTTC. Its protein is CATRGEVTYEQYF.

There are many counts of this clonotype. The chain couples TRBV12-5 to TRBJ2-1; 7 nucleotides align to TRBD2. Looked up from germline, CDR1 is LGHNT and CDR2 is FRNRAP. CDR3 length: 13 amino acids. Losses at the gene ends were 6 bases for V and 6 bases for J; bases not matched to a gene: 5. The CDR3 reads CASGRTSANEQFF. DNA of the CDR3: TGTGCTAGTGGCCGAACTAGCGCCAATGAGCAGTTCTTC. The variable domain in full, with the rest retrieved from reference TRBV12-5 and TRBJ2-1, is DARVTQTPRHKVTEMGQEVTMRCQPILGHNTVFWYRQTMMQGLELLAYFRNRAPLDDSGMPKDRFSAEMPDATLATLKIQPSEPRDSAVYFCASGRTSANEQFFGPGTRLTVL.